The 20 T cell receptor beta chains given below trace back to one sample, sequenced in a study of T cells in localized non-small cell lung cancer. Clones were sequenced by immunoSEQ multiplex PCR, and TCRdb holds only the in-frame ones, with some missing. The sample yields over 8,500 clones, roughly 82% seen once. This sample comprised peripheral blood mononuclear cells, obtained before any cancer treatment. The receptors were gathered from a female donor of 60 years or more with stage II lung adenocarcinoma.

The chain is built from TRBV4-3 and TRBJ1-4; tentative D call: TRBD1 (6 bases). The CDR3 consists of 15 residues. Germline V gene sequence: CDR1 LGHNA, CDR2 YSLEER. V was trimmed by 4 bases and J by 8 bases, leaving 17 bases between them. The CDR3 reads CASSRTRGSGEKLFF. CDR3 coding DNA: TGCGCCAGCAGCCGCACGAGGGGGTCGGGAGAAAAACTGTTTTTT.

DNA of the CDR3: TGCGCCAGCAGCTTTACAGGGGGTCTTGATCAGCCCCAGCATTTT. Translation gives CASSFTGGLDQPQHF. This sequence joins TRBV5-1 and TRBJ1-5; 8 bases match TRBD1. This CDR3 has 15 residues. J lost 5 bases, V lost 2 bases, and 6 bases had no gene match. Germline V CDR1 and CDR2: SGHRS, YFSETQ.

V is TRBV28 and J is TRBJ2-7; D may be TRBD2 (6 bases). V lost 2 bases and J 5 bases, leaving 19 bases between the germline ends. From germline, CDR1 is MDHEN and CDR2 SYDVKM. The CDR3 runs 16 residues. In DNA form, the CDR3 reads TGTGCCAGCAGTTTAAGGAGGGCTTCCCAGGCGCACGAGCAGTACTTC. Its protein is CASSLRRASQAHEQYF.

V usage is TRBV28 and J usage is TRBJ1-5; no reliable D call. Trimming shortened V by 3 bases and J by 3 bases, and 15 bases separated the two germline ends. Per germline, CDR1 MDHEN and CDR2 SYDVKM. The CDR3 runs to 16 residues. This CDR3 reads CASSFGPSRTNQPQHF. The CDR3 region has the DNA TGTGCCAGCAGTTTTGGCCCCTCCAGGACCAATCAGCCCCAGCATTTT.

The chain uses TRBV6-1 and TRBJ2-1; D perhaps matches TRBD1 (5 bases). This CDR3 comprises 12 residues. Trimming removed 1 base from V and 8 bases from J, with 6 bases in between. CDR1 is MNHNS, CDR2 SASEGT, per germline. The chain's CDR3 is CASSEGGYEQFF. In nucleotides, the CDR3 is TGTGCCAGCAGTGAAGGGGGCTATGAGCAGTTCTTC.

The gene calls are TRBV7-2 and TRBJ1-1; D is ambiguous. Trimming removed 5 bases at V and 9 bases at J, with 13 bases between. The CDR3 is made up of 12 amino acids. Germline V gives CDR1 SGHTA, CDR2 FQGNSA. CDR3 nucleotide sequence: TGTGCCAGCAGCCCCCGTTCGGTTCAAGCTTTCTTT. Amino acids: CASSPRSVQAFF.

CDR3 in amino acids: CASSLFPSSGYTDTQYF. The CDR3 coding sequence is TGTGCCAGCAGCTTGTTCCCCTCTAGCGGGTACACAGATACGCAGTATTTT. This sequence joins TRBV5-4 and TRBJ2-3; 8 bases line up with TRBD2. The length of the CDR3 is 17 residues. The V gene end was trimmed by 1 base and the J gene end by 2 bases; junction bases not matched to a gene: 9. CDR1 is SGHNT, CDR2 YYREEE, per germline (reference sequence).

The CDR3 is CASSISSTGDYGYTF. In DNA, the CDR3 is TGCGCCAGCAGCATATCTTCTACAGGGGACTATGGCTACACCTTC. The chain has TRBV5-1 and TRBJ1-2; 7 bases are a match to TRBD1. Trimming at V came to 4 bases and at J to 3 bases, leaving 9 bases not matched to a gene. The CDR3 extends over 15 amino acids. CDR1 is SGHRS and CDR2 is YFSETQ in the germline V gene.

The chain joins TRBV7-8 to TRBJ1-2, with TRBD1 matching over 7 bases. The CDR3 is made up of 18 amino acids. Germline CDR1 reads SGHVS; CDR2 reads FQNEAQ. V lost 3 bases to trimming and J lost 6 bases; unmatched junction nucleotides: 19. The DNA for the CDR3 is TGTGCCAGCAGCTTGGGCGCCCGGACACAGGGGCTAAGGGATGGCTACACCTTC. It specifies CASSLGARTQGLRDGYTF.

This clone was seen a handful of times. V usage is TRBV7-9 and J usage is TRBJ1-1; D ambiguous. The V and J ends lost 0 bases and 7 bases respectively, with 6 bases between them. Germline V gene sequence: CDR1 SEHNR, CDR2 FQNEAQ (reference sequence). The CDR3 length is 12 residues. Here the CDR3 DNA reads TGTGCCAGCAGCTTAGCACAGAGTGAAGCTTTCTTT. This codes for CASSLAQSEAFF.

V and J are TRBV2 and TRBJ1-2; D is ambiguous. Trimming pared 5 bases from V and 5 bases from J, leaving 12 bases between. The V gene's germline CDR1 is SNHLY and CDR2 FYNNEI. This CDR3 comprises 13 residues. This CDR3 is CASSLDGLYGYTF. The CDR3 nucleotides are TGTGCCAGCAGTTTGGACGGACTGTATGGCTACACCTTC.

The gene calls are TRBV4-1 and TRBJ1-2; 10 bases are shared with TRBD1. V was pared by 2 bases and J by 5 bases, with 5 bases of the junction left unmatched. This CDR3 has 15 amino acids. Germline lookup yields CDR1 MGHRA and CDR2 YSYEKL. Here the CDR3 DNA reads TGCGCCAGCAGCCAACCTGGGGACAGGGGATATGGCTACACCTTC. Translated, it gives CASSQPGDRGYGYTF.

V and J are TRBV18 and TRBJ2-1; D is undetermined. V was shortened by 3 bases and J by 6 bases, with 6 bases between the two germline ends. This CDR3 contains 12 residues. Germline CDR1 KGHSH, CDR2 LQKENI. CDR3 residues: CASSPARNEQFF. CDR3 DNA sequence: TGTGCCAGCTCACCCGCTCGCAATGAGCAGTTCTTC.

DNA for the CDR3: TGCAGTGCCCACTACACAGATACGCAGTATTTT. Its translation: CSAHYTDTQYF. The V call is TRBV20-1, the J call TRBJ2-3, with no clear D. The CDR3 runs 11 residues. Trimming took off 6 bases at V and 2 bases at J, with 6 bases between the two ends. CDR1 and CDR2 from the germline V gene are DFQATT and SNEGSKA (reference sequence).

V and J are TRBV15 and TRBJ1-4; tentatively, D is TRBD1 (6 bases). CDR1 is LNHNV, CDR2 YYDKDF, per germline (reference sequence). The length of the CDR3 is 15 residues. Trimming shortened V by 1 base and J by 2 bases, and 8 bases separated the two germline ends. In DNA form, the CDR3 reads TGTGCCACCAGCAGAGGAGGACAGACTAATGAAAAACTGTTTTTT. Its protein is CATSRGGQTNEKLFF.

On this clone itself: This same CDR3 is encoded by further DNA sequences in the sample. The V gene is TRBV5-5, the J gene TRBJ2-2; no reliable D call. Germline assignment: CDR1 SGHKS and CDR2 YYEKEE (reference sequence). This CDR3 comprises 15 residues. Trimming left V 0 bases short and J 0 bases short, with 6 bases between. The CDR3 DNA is TGTGCCAGCAGCTTGGGACTGGCGAACACCGGGGAGCTGTTTTTT. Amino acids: CASSLGLANTGELFF.

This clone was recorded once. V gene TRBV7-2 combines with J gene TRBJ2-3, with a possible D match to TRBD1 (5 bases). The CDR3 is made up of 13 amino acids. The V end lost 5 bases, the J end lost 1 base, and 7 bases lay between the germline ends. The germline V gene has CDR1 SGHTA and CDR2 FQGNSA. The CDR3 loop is CASSQGGTDTQYF. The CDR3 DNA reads TGTGCCAGCAGCCAAGGGGGCACAGATACGCAGTATTTT.

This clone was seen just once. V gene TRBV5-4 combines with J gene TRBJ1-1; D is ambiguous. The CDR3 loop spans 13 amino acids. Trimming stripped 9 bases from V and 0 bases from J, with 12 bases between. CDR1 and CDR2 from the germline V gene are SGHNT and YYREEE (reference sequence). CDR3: CATGRSMNTEAFF. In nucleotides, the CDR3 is TGTGCCACAGGACGGAGCATGAACACTGAAGCTTTCTTT. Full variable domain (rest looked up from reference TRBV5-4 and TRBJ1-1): ETGVTQSPTHLIKTRGQQVTLRCSSQSGHNTVSWYQQALGQGPQFIFQYYREEENGRGNFPPRFSGLQFPNYSSELNVNALELDDSALYLCATGRSMNTEAFFGQGTRLTVV.

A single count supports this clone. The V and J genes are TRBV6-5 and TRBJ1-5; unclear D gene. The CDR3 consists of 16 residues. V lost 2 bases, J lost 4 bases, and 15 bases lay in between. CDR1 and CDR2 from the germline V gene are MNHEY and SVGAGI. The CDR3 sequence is CASSYRAVRANQPQHF. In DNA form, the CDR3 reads TGTGCCAGCAGTTACAGGGCGGTGAGGGCAAATCAGCCCCAGCATTTT.

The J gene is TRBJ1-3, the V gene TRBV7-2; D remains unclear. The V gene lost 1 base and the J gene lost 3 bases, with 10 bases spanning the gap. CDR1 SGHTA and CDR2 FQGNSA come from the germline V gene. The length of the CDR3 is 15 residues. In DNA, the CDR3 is TGTGCCAGCAGCTTAGAATTGTCCGGTGGAAACACCATATATTTT. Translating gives CASSLELSGGNTIYF.